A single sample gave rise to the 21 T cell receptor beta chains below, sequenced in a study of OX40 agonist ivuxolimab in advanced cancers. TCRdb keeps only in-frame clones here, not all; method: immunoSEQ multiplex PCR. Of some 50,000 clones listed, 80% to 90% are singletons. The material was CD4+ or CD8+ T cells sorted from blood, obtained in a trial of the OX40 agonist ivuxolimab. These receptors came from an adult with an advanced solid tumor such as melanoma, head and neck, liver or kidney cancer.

CDR3: CASSLRGTGELFF. The CDR3 DNA reads TGTGCCAGCAGCCTCAGGGGCACCGGGGAGCTGTTTTTT. The V gene is TRBV11-3, the J gene TRBJ2-2; D might be TRBD1 (6 bases). The CDR3 sequence is 13 residues long. Germline V CDR1 and CDR2: SGHNT, YENEEA. The V and J ends lost 5 bases and 4 bases respectively, with 8 bases between them.

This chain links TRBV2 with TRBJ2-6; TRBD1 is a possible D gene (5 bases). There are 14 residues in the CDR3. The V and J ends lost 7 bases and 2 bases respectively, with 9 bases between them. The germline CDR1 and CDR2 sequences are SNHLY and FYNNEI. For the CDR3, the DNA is TGTGCCAGCACCAGGGCCCCTGGGGCCAACGTCCTGACTTTC. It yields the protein CASTRAPGANVLTF.

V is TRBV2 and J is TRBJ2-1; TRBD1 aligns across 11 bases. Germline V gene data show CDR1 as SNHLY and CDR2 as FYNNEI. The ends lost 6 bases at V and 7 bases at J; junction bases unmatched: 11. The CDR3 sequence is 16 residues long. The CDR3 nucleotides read TGTGCCAGCAGCGCAGGACAGGGGGCGGGAACTAATGAGCAGTTCTTC. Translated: CASSAGQGAGTNEQFF.

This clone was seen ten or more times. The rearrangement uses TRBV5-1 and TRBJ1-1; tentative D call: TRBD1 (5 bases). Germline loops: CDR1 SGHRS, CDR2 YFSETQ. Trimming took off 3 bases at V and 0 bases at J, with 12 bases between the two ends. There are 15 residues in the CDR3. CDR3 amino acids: CASSSLGPMNTEAFF. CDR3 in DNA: TGCGCCAGCAGCTCGTTGGGACCGATGAACACTGAAGCTTTCTTT.

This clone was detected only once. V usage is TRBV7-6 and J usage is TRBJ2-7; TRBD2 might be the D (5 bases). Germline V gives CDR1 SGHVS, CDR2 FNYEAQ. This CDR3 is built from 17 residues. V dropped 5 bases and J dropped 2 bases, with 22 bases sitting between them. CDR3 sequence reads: CASSARGFRTETYEQYF. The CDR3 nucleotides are TGTGCCAGCAGCGCCCGCGGGTTCAGGACGGAGACCTACGAGCAGTACTTC.

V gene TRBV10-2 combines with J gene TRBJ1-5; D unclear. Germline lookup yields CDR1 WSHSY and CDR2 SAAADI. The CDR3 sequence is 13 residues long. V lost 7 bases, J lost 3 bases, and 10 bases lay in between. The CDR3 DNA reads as TGCGCCAGCACTCTCCAGGTCAATCAGCCCCAGCATTTT. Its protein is CASTLQVNQPQHF.

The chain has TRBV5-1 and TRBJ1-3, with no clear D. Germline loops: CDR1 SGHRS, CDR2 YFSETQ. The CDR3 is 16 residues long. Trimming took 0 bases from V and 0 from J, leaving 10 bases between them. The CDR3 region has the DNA TGCGCCAGCAGCTTGGACACACCGAGCTCTGGAAACACCATATATTTT. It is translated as CASSLDTPSSGNTIYF.

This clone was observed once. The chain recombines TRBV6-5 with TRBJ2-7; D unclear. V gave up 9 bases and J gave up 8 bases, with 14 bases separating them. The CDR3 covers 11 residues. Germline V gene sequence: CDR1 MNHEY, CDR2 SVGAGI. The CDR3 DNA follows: TGTGCCAGTCTTAGTGACCTCCAGCAGTACTTC. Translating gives CASLSDLQQYF.

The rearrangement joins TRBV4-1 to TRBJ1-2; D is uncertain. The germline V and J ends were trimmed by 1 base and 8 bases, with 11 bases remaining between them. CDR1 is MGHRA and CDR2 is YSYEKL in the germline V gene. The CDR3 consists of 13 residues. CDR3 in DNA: TGCGCCAGCAGCCAAGGCGGGCACGGGGGCTACACCTTC. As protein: CASSQGGHGGYTF.

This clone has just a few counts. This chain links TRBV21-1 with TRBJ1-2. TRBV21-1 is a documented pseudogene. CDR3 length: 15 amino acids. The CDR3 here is CASSKTIRTPYGYTF. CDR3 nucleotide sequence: TGTGCCAGCAGCAAAACTATAAGGACTCCCTATGGCTACACCTTC.

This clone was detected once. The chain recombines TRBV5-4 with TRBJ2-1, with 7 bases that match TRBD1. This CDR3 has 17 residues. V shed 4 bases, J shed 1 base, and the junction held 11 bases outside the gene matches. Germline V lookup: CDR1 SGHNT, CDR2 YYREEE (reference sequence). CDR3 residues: CASSIPNRGRSYNEQFF. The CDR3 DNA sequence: TGTGCCAGCAGCATACCTAACAGGGGCAGGTCCTACAATGAGCAGTTCTTC.

CDR3 bases: TGTGCCAGCAGAGCAAGCTCTGGAAACACCATATATTTT. This codes for CASRASSGNTIYF. The rearrangement joins TRBV28 to TRBJ1-3; the D is unclear. Germline CDR1 is MDHEN and CDR2 is SYDVKM. This CDR3 has 13 residues. Trimming took off 6 bases at V and 0 bases at J, with 6 bases between the two ends.

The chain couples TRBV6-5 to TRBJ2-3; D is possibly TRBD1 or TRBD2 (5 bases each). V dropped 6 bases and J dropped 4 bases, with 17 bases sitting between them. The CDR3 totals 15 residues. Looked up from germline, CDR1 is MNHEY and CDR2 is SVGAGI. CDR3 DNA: TGTGCCAGCAGCCGCCCCCTGGGGGTGGCAGATACGCAGTATTTT. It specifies CASSRPLGVADTQYF.

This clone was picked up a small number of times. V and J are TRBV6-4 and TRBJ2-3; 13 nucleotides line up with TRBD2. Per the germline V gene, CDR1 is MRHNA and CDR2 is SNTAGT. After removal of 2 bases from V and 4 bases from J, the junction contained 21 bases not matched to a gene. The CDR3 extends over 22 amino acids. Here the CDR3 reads CASSDLIRTEFRTSGGSDTQYF. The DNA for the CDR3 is TGTGCCAGCAGTGACCTCATAAGGACTGAATTCAGGACTAGCGGGGGCTCAGATACGCAGTATTTT.

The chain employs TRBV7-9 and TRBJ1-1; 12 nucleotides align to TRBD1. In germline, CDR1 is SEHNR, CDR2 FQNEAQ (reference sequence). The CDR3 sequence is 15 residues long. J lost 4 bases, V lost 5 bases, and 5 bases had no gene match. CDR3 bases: TGTGCCAGCAGCATACCGGGACAGGGGGCCACTGAAGCTTTCTTT. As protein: CASSIPGQGATEAFF.

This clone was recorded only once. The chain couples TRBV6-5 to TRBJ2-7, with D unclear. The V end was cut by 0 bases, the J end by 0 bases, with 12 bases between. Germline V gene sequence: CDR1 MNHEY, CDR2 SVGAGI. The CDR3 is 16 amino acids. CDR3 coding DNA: TGTGCCAGCAGTTACTCACCTCAAGCTGCCTCCTACGAGCAGTACTTC. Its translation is CASSYSPQAASYEQYF.

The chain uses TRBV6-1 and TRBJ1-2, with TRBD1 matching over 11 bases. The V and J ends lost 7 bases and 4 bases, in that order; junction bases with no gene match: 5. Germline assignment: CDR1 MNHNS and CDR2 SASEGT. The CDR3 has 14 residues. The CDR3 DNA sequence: TGTGCCAGCATATCGGACAGGGGGCTCTATGGCTACACCTTC. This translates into CASISDRGLYGYTF.

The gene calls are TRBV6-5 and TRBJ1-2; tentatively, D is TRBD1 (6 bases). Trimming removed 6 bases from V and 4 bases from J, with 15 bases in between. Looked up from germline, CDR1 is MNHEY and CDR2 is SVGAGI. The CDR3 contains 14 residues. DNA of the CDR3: TGTGCCAGCAGAGACAAGGGGGGTAGCTATGGCTACACCTTC. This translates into CASRDKGGSYGYTF.

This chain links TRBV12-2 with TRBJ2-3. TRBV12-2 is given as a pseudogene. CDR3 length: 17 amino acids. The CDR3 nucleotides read TGTGCAAGTCGCTTAGCGCTCAAGGGGGGCTACACAGATACGCAGTATTTT. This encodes CASRLALKGGYTDTQYF.

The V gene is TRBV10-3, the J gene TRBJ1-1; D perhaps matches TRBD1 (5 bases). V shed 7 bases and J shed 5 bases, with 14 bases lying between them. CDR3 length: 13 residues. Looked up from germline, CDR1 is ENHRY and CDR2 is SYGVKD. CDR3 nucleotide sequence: TGTGCCATCAATCCACAGGAGGGGACTGAAGCTTTCTTT. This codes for CAINPQEGTEAFF.

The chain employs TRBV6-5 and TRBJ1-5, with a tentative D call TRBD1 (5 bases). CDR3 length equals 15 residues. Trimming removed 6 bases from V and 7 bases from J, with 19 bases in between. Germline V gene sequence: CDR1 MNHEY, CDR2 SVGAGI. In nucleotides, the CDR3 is TGTGCCAGCAGCCCCATTGGGGGGACGGGGCAGCCCCAGCATTTT. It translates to CASSPIGGTGQPQHF.